Following are 14 T cell receptor beta chains from one sample sequenced in a study of T cells in Graves' hyperthyroidism and ophthalmopathy. Amplification of TCR beta CDR3 regions was performed using RNA transcripts as template. Initially, a first-round RT-PCR of the TCR CDR3 employed the HTBI primer set. Via MiXCR, TCRdb re-called the multiplex PCR reads, giving one row per CDR3 protein. The repertoire consists of more than 50,000 distinct CDR3 sequences, with 53% occurring once and the leading ten covering approximately 3.5%. Sequences were obtained from blood. The receptors originated from a woman aged 60 to 75 with Graves' ophthalmopathy.

V and J are TRBV5-5 and TRBJ1-4, with D perhaps matching TRBD1 (6 bases). The CDR3 spans 15 residues. Germline CDR1 SGHKS, CDR2 YYEKEE (reference sequence). The ends were cut back, 4 bases at V and 8 bases at J, with 18 bases in the middle. In nucleotides, the CDR3 is TGTGCCAGCAGCCACGGCCCACGGGGGGGCGAAAAACTGTTTTTT. Its translation: CASSHGPRGGEKLFF.

This clonotype has ten or more counts. The genes are TRBV7-6 and TRBJ2-5; D may be TRBD2 (5 bases). V was pared by 0 bases and J by 5 bases, with 10 bases between. CDR1 is SGHVS, CDR2 FNYEAQ, per germline. The CDR3 sequence is 14 residues long. The CDR3 region is CASSLAPSKETQYF. In DNA, the CDR3 is TGTGCCAGCAGCTTAGCTCCTAGCAAGGAGACCCAGTACTTC.

This clonotype was counted only a few times. This chain uses TRBV24-1 with TRBJ1-3; D unclear. V lost 6 bases and J 2 bases, leaving 7 bases between the germline ends. Germline V gene lookup returns CDR1 KGHDR and CDR2 SFDVKD. CDR3 length: 13 amino acids. CDR3 coding DNA: TGTGCCACCAGTCCAGGTGCTGGAAACACCATATATTTT. As protein: CATSPGAGNTIYF.

This clonotype was detected many times. CDR3 region: CASSRTGASTGETQYF. For the CDR3, the DNA is TGTGCCAGTAGCCGTACAGGGGCTAGCACCGGGGAGACCCAGTACTTC. This chain links TRBV19 with TRBJ2-5; 7 nucleotides match TRBD1. There are 16 residues in the CDR3. J was trimmed by 5 bases and V by 6 bases; bases with no gene match: 15. Per the germline V gene, CDR1 is LNHDA and CDR2 is SQIVND (reference sequence). The variable domain in full, with the rest retrieved from reference TRBV19 and TRBJ2-5, is DGGITQSPKYLFRKEGQNVTLSCEQNLNHDAMYWYRQDPGQGLRLIYYSQIVNDFQKGDIAEGYSVSREKKESFPLTVTSAQKNPTAFYLCASSRTGASTGETQYFGPGTRLLVL.

The gene calls are TRBV2 and TRBJ2-7; possible D gene TRBD1, 6 bases. The CDR3 contains 13 residues. Trimming removed 3 bases at V and 4 bases at J, with 10 bases between. Germline lookup yields CDR1 SNHLY and CDR2 FYNNEI. CDR3 in DNA: TGTGCCAGCAGTGATGGGCAGGGGTACGAGCAGTACTTC. It is translated as CASSDGQGYEQYF.

V and J are TRBV2 and TRBJ1-2; D gene uncertain. Trimming left V 4 bases short and J 4 bases short, with 16 bases between. Germline CDR1 and CDR2: SNHLY and FYNNEI. The CDR3 extends over 15 amino acids. The CDR3 nucleotides are TGTGCCAGCAGTGGCCAAGGGAGTTATGGCTATGGCTACACCTTC. Its protein product is CASSGQGSYGYGYTF.

This clonotype was observed at least ten times. The chain employs TRBV7-9 and TRBJ2-7; 7 bases fit TRBD2. After removal of 5 bases from V and 6 bases from J, the junction contained 13 bases not matched to a gene. The length of the CDR3 is 15 residues. Germline assignment: CDR1 SEHNR and CDR2 FQNEAQ (reference sequence). CDR3 residues: CASSGRLAGVVEQYF. CDR3 in DNA: TGTGCCAGCAGCGGGCGACTGGCGGGAGTTGTCGAGCAGTACTTC.

This chain joins TRBV6-4 and TRBJ2-5; TRBD2 agrees at 10 bases. Germline V gene lookup returns CDR1 MRHNA and CDR2 SNTAGT. Germline trimming cut 6 bases from V and 5 bases from J; bases unmatched to any gene: 6. This CDR3 is built from 14 residues. CDR3 DNA: TGTGCCAGCAGGGATAGCGGGAGGAATGAGACCCAGTACTTC. It encodes CASRDSGRNETQYF.

This clonotype was observed many times. The chain couples TRBV4-3 to TRBJ2-1; 7 positions agree with TRBD2. Trimming at V came to 0 bases and at J to 7 bases, leaving 6 bases not matched to a gene. The CDR3 sequence is 15 residues long. Germline CDR1 LGHNA, CDR2 YSLEER. Here the CDR3 DNA reads TGCGCCAGCAGCCAAGATATTGGGGGGGTAAATGAGCAGTTCTTC. Translated: CASSQDIGGVNEQFF.

V gene TRBV24-1 combines with J gene TRBJ1-1, with TRBD1 matching over 12 bases. Germline values: CDR1 KGHDR, CDR2 SFDVKD. CDR3 size: 15 residues. V lost 5 bases, J lost 8 bases, and 8 bases stayed unmatched. CDR3 DNA sequence: TGTGCCACCAGTGTACCCCGGGACAGGGGGCGGGAAGCTTTCTTT. This sequence encodes CATSVPRDRGREAFF.

With respect to this clonotype: A much more abundant neighbour one base away suggests this may be a read error. The rearrangement joins TRBV6-5 to TRBJ2-5; possibly TRBD1 or TRBD2 for D (5 bases each). Trimming shortened V by 6 bases and J by 2 bases, and 16 bases separated the two germline ends. The CDR3 totals 15 residues. Germline assignment: CDR1 MNHEY and CDR2 SVGAGI. The CDR3 spells CASSPSRRTQETQYF. The CDR3 DNA reads TGTGCCAGCAGCCCGTCGCGGAGGACACAAGAGACCCAGTACTTC.

The chain couples TRBV14 to TRBJ1-1; 9 bases are shared with TRBD1. Germline values: CDR1 SGHDN, CDR2 FVKESK. Unmatched junction bases numbered 5, after V lost 1 base and J lost 11 bases. The CDR3 length is 13 residues. The CDR3 loop reads CASSQVGTGLAFF. The CDR3 nucleotides read TGTGCCAGCAGCCAAGTAGGGACAGGGTTGGCTTTCTTT.

This chain links TRBV7-2 with TRBJ1-4; no clear D. Per germline, CDR1 SGHTA and CDR2 FQGNSA. Trimming stripped 5 bases from V and 2 bases from J, with 21 bases between. The CDR3 sequence is 18 residues long. CDR3 amino acids: CASSPNGGGYTTNEKLFF. The CDR3 DNA sequence: TGTGCCAGCAGCCCAAACGGTGGTGGCTACACCACTAATGAAAAACTGTTTTTT.

At least ten counts were recorded for this clonotype. The chain couples TRBV15 to TRBJ1-5, with D maybe TRBD1 (6 bases). The CDR3 contains 15 residues. Looked up from germline, CDR1 is LNHNV and CDR2 is YYDKDF (reference sequence). V shed 1 base and J shed 6 bases, with 13 bases lying between them. DNA of the CDR3: TGTGCCACCAGCAGAGCTTCAGGGGCGGGTCAGCCCCAGCATTTT. Translated: CATSRASGAGQPQHF. Supplemented by reference TRBV15 and TRBJ1-5, the full variable domain reads DAMVIQNPRYQVTQFGKPVTLSCSQTLNHNVMYWYQQKSSQAPKLLFHYYDKDFNNEADTPDNFQSRRPNTSFCFLDIRSPGLGDTAMYLCATSRASGAGQPQHFGDGTRLSIL.